The 29 T cell receptor beta chains below all came from one sample that was sequenced in a study of T cell responses to AZD1222 COVID-19 vaccine. Sequenced by immunoSEQ multiplex PCR; TCRdb stores in-frame clones only, minus some. This table holds some 30,000 clones, about 89% found once. This material consisted of peripheral blood, taken on day 0 of AZD1222 vaccination. Source of these receptors: an adult in good health.

The chain uses TRBV18 and TRBJ1-1, with D unresolved. CDR3 length: 12 residues. Germline V lookup: CDR1 KGHSH, CDR2 LQKENI. The V end was cut by 2 bases, the J end by 7 bases, with 8 bases between. The CDR3 DNA reads TGTGCCAGCTCACCAACGCTTGGTGAAGCTTTCTTT. This gives the protein CASSPTLGEAFF.

J is TRBJ2-7 and V is TRBV6-2 or TRBV6-3; no clear D. The CDR3 totals 12 residues. Germline V gene sequence: CDR1 MNHEY, CDR2 SVGEGT. Trimming shortened V by 0 bases and J by 0 bases, and 0 bases separated the two germline ends. CDR3 bases: TGTGCCAGCAGTTACTCCTCCTACGAGCAGTACTTC. Its translation: CASSYSSYEQYF.

The chain has TRBV7-6 and TRBJ1-4; no reliable D call. CDR3 size: 18 residues. Looked up from germline, CDR1 is SGHVS and CDR2 is FNYEAQ. V was shortened by 1 base and J by 5 bases, with 20 bases between the two germline ends. CDR3 region: CASSLDTGKAISNEKLFF. CDR3 nucleotides: TGTGCCAGCAGCTTAGACACCGGGAAGGCGATCTCCAATGAAAAACTGTTTTTT.

In its sample, this clone was seen once. The chain is built from TRBV11-3 and TRBJ2-1, with D uncertain. CDR3 size: 14 residues. Germline CDR1 SGHNT, CDR2 YENEEA. V lost 3 bases and J lost 6, with 12 bases in between. The CDR3: CASSLTPLVNEQFF. Here the CDR3 DNA reads TGTGCCAGCAGCTTGACCCCCCTGGTCAATGAGCAGTTCTTC. Filled out from reference TRBV11-3 and TRBJ2-1, the complete variable domain reads EAGVVQSPRYKIIEKKQPVAFWCNPISGHNTLYWYLQNLGQGPELLIRYENEEAVDDSQLPKDRFSAERLKGVDSTLKIQPAELGDSAVYLCASSLTPLVNEQFFGPGTRLTVL.

The chain has TRBV5-1 and TRBJ2-1, with 7 nucleotides matching TRBD2. CDR1 SGHRS and CDR2 YFSETQ come from the germline V gene. This CDR3 contains 17 residues. The V segment lost 0 bases and the J segment 0 bases; nucleotides outside the gene matches: 6. DNA of the CDR3: TGCGCCAGCAGCTTGGGGAGCGGGACGGGCTCCTACAATGAGCAGTTCTTC. Protein product: CASSLGSGTGSYNEQFF.

This clone was counted a single time. The rearrangement joins TRBV5-1 to TRBJ2-5, with TRBD2 matching over 12 bases. V dropped 4 bases and J dropped 1; count of bases not matched to a gene: 5. From germline, CDR1 is SGHRS and CDR2 YFSETQ. This CDR3 comprises 16 residues. This CDR3 reads CASSPGLAGSQETQYF. The CDR3 DNA follows: TGCGCCAGCAGCCCCGGACTAGCGGGAAGCCAAGAGACCCAGTACTTC. The full variable domain, rest sourced from reference TRBV5-1 and TRBJ2-5, is KAGVTQTPRYLIKTRGQQVTLSCSPISGHRSVSWYQQTPGQGLQFLFEYFSETQRNKGNFPGRFSGRQFSNSRSEMNVSTLELGDSALYLCASSPGLAGSQETQYFGPGTRLLVL.

This chain joins TRBV19 and TRBJ1-5; D may be TRBD1 (5 bases). This CDR3 spans 14 amino acids. Trimming took 7 bases from V and 10 from J, leaving 20 bases between them. Germline values: CDR1 LNHDA, CDR2 SQIVND (reference sequence). This chain's CDR3 is CASTRQPGYDPQHF. The CDR3 coding sequence is TGTGCCAGTACACGACAGCCCGGGTATGATCCCCAGCATTTT.

This sequence joins TRBV7-8 and TRBJ1-4, with D perhaps matching TRBD1 (5 bases). The CDR3 totals 16 residues. Germline V CDR1 and CDR2: SGHVS, FQNEAQ. Between the trimmed V and J ends, which lost 5 bases and 0 bases, there was a span of 13 bases. CDR3 residues: CASSPRAGATNEKLFF. The CDR3 coding sequence is TGTGCCAGCAGCCCCCGAGCGGGGGCAACTAATGAAAAACTGTTTTTT. The full variable domain, in which reference TRBV7-8 and TRBJ1-4 provide the parts outside the CDR3, is GAGVSQSPRYKVAKRGQDVALRCDPISGHVSLFWYQQALGQGPEFLTYFQNEAQLDKSGLPSDRFFAERPEGSVSTLKIQRTQQEDSAVYLCASSPRAGATNEKLFFGSGTQLSVL.

This chain connects TRBV28 to TRBJ1-4, with a tentative D call TRBD1 (5 bases). This CDR3 is 14 amino acids long. Germline V CDR1 and CDR2: MDHEN, SYDVKM. V dropped 6 bases and J dropped 6 bases, with 14 bases sitting between them. The CDR3 region is CASSYSWGDEKLFF. DNA for the CDR3: TGTGCCAGCAGCTATAGTTGGGGGGATGAAAAACTGTTTTTT. Complete variable domain (other parts from reference TRBV28 and TRBJ1-4): DVKVTQSSRYLVKRTGEKVFLECVQDMDHENMFWYRQDPGLGLRLIYFSYDVKMKEKGDIPEGYSVSREKKERFSLILESASTNQTSMYLCASSYSWGDEKLFFGSGTQLSVL.

This chain links TRBV28 with TRBJ1-1, with D uncertain. V lost 10 bases to trimming and J lost 4 bases, with 13 bases between them. Germline CDR1 MDHEN, CDR2 SYDVKM. The CDR3 totals 12 residues. Here the CDR3 DNA reads TGTGCCATAACCCCGGGAGCCACTGAAGCTTTCTTT. It codes for CAITPGATEAFF.

The chain links TRBV7-3 to TRBJ2-3, with 8 bases aligning to TRBD2. CDR1 and CDR2 from the germline V gene are SGHTA and FQGTGA. V was pared by 5 bases and J by 2 bases, with 6 bases of the junction left unmatched. This CDR3 has 15 amino acids. The CDR3 loop is CASSPRAGDTDTQYF. The CDR3 nucleotides are TGTGCCAGCAGCCCGCGAGCGGGAGACACAGATACGCAGTATTTT.

The rearrangement joins TRBV3-1 (or the pseudogene TRBV3-2) to TRBJ1-3; D unclear. This CDR3 is 15 amino acids long. The germline V and J ends were trimmed by 4 bases and 2 bases, with 12 bases remaining between them. Germline CDR1 reads LGHDT; CDR2 reads YNNKEL (reference sequence). The CDR3 DNA sequence: TGTGCCAGCAGCCTCGGACGGCCGGCTGGAAACACCATATATTTT. It specifies CASSLGRPAGNTIYF.

J is TRBJ2-2 and V is TRBV5-6; D perhaps matches TRBD2 (5 bases). Looked up from germline, CDR1 is SGHDT and CDR2 is YYEEEE. This CDR3 contains 13 residues. V shed 3 bases and J shed 5 bases, with 8 bases lying between them. The CDR3 DNA sequence: TGTGCCAGCAGCTACGGGATAACCGGGGAGCTGTTTTTT. It encodes CASSYGITGELFF.

The chain recombines TRBV5-1 with TRBJ2-1, with D uncertain. In germline, CDR1 is SGHRS, CDR2 YFSETQ. Deletions cut 0 bases from V and 0 bases from J, with 13 bases between. This CDR3 contains 17 residues. CDR3 region: CASSLAPDRSSYNEQFF. CDR3 DNA: TGCGCCAGCAGCTTGGCCCCGGATAGGAGCTCCTACAATGAGCAGTTCTTC.

The J gene is TRBJ2-7, the V gene TRBV20-1; D ambiguous. V dropped 3 bases and J dropped 1 base, with 7 bases sitting between them. The CDR3 runs 12 residues. Germline V gives CDR1 DFQATT, CDR2 SNEGSKA (reference sequence). Written as DNA, the CDR3 is TGCAGTGCTAGTTACAGTTCCTACGAGCAGTACTTC. It encodes CSASYSSYEQYF.

This chain joins TRBV19 and TRBJ2-5, with 9 bases fitting TRBD2. Unmatched junction bases numbered 13, after V lost 6 bases and J lost 8 bases. Germline CDR1 reads LNHDA; CDR2 reads SQIVND (reference sequence). The CDR3 sequence is 15 residues long. CDR3 sequence (DNA): TGTGCCAGTAGCGGGACTAGCTCCAACCCTGGCACCCAGTACTTC. The encoded protein is CASSGTSSNPGTQYF.

For this clone: In the same sample, other DNA sequences code for this CDR3. V usage is TRBV19 and J usage is TRBJ2-3; no clear D gene. V lost 1 base, J lost 2 bases, and 10 bases lay in between. This CDR3 is built from 15 residues. Germline V gene data show CDR1 as LNHDA and CDR2 as SQIVND (reference sequence). The CDR3 bases are TGTGCCAGTAGTATAGGGCGGCAGACCACAGATACGCAGTATTTT. Translated, it gives CASSIGRQTTDTQYF.

J is TRBJ1-5 and V is TRBV28; no reliable D call. Germline-derived CDR1 and CDR2 are MDHEN and SYDVKM. Trimming stripped 5 bases from V and 1 base from J, with 9 bases between. The CDR3 is made up of 14 amino acids. CDR3 loop: CASSPVASNQPQHF. In DNA form, the CDR3 reads TGTGCCAGCAGTCCGGTGGCAAGCAATCAGCCCCAGCATTTT.

V and J are TRBV11-2 and TRBJ1-1; the D gene is possibly TRBD1 (6 bases). The CDR3 loop spans 15 amino acids. Trimming shortened V by 4 bases and J by 0 bases, and 12 bases separated the two germline ends. CDR1 is SGHAT, CDR2 FQNNGV, per germline. The CDR3 region is CASSSGGRVNTEAFF. In DNA form, the CDR3 reads TGTGCCAGCAGCTCCGGGGGGCGGGTGAACACTGAAGCTTTCTTT.

The J gene is TRBJ2-5, the V gene TRBV11-2; no reliable D call. The germline V gene encodes CDR1 SGHAT and CDR2 FQNNGV. Deletions cut 3 bases from V and 1 base from J, with 3 bases between. The CDR3 runs 12 residues. CDR3 sequence (DNA): TGTGCCAGCAGCTTCACCCAAGAGACCCAGTACTTC. Its translation: CASSFTQETQYF.

V and J are TRBV7-9 and TRBJ1-2; tentative D call: TRBD1 (6 bases). Looked up from germline, CDR1 is SEHNR and CDR2 is FQNEAQ (reference sequence). CDR3 length: 15 amino acids. Trimming left V 5 bases short and J 4 bases short, with 17 bases between. DNA of the CDR3: TGTGCCAGCAGCCATGCCTCCGAGGGGGTCTATGGCTACACCTTC. This gives the protein CASSHASEGVYGYTF.

The chain employs TRBV18 and TRBJ2-5, with D unclear. V lost 3 bases and J 5 bases, leaving 10 bases between the germline ends. Germline assignment: CDR1 KGHSH and CDR2 LQKENI. The CDR3 loop spans 13 amino acids. CDR3 amino acids: CASSPATLETQYF. The CDR3 nucleotides are TGTGCCAGCTCACCGGCGACCCTGGAGACCCAGTACTTC. Complete variable domain (other parts from reference TRBV18 and TRBJ2-5): NAGVMQNPRHLVRRRGQEARLRCSPMKGHSHVYWYRQLPEEGLKFMVYLQKENIIDESGMPKERFSAEFPKEGPSILRIQQVVRGDSAAYFCASSPATLETQYFGPGTRLLVL.

In DNA, the CDR3 is TGCAGCGTTGATCCTACCTATGGCTACACCTTC. Protein: CSVDPTYGYTF. This chain uses TRBV29-1 with TRBJ1-2; no clear D. Germline CDR1 is SQVTM and CDR2 is ANQGSEA. V dropped 3 bases and J dropped 4 bases, with 6 bases sitting between them. This CDR3 contains 11 residues.

V and J are TRBV9 and TRBJ1-2, with D uncertain. Trimming removed 4 bases at V and 2 bases at J, with 15 bases between. Germline CDR1 and CDR2: SGDLS and YYNGEE. This CDR3 region has 15 residues. Written as DNA, the CDR3 is TGTGCCAGCAGCCCCCAATGGACGGGGAACTATGGCTACACCTTC. Protein product: CASSPQWTGNYGYTF.

CDR3 sequence (DNA): TGTGCCGGACTCCGGGCGGGAGTAACAGATACGCAGTATTTT. This encodes CAGLRAGVTDTQYF. V gene TRBV7-9 combines with J gene TRBJ2-3, with TRBD2 matching 7 bases. J gave up 3 bases and V 11 bases, and 11 bases lay outside the gene matches. CDR3 length: 14 amino acids. Germline V CDR1 and CDR2: SEHNR, FQNEAQ (reference sequence).

The chain has TRBV7-6 and TRBJ1-5, with 8 positions matching TRBD1. From germline, CDR1 is SGHVS and CDR2 FNYEAQ. The trim removed 1 base at V and 2 bases at J, leaving 7 bases unmatched. The CDR3 totals 17 residues. CDR3 in amino acids: CASSLGVGQGGNQPQHF. DNA of the CDR3: TGTGCCAGCAGCTTAGGGGTTGGACAGGGAGGCAATCAGCCCCAGCATTTT.

This clone was recorded once. V is TRBV10-3 and J is TRBJ2-3; the D gene is possibly TRBD1 (7 bases). V lost 4 bases and J 4 bases, leaving 18 bases between the germline ends. Germline CDR1 reads ENHRY; CDR2 reads SYGVKD. This CDR3 is built from 16 residues. CDR3 sequence reads: CAISGGGGAISDTQYF. The CDR3 nucleotides read TGTGCCATCAGTGGAGGAGGGGGCGCGATATCAGATACGCAGTATTTT.

The chain is built from TRBV15 and TRBJ2-7, with D perhaps TRBD1 (5 bases). The V end lost 0 bases, the J end lost 7 bases, and 13 bases lay between the germline ends. Germline CDR1 is LNHNV and CDR2 is YYDKDF (reference sequence). The CDR3 has 14 amino acids. In DNA, the CDR3 is TGTGCCACCAGCAGAGATCAAGGGGCAGGAGAGCAGTACTTC. It yields the protein CATSRDQGAGEQYF.

This rearrangement joins TRBV6-2 or TRBV6-3 to TRBJ2-7; the D is unclear. V lost 4 bases and J 3 bases, leaving 4 bases between the germline ends. This CDR3 has 11 residues. Germline CDR1 is MNHEY and CDR2 is SVGEGT. CDR3 DNA sequence: TGTGCCAGCAGTTTATACTACGAGCAGTACTTC. Protein product: CASSLYYEQYF.